This T cell receptor beta chain stems from a study of blood T cell repertoires in COVID-19. Study details: Collection of acute and convalescent COVID-19 samples took place in the United States, Italy and Spain. T cells, B-cell-depleted T cells, or PBMCs provided the cDNA or gDNA that served as material.

The V segment lost 2 bases and the J segment 3 bases; nucleotides outside the gene matches: 8. Germline V gene lookup returns CDR1 SGHAT and CDR2 FQNNGV. CDR3 size: 17 residues. This clone has a handful of counts. Original handling: Nucleated cell number was recorded as an estimate derived from reference gene primer amplification. TCRdb's copy holds only in-frame clones and misses some; the assay was immunoSEQ multiplex PCR. The D gene and trimming were derived from the DNA, and the V and J assignments and clone size from that table. There are some 220,000 clones in the sample; roughly 80% occur only once, and around a sixth lies in the top ten.

The specimen was peripheral blood. The origin of this receptor is an elderly woman with active or convalescent COVID-19. The V gene is TRBV11-2, the J gene TRBJ2-4; 9 positions agree with TRBD1. The CDR3: CASSLSIQGAGKNIQYF. DNA of the CDR3: TGTGCCAGCAGCTTATCAATACAGGGGGCCGGCAAAAACATTCAGTACTTC.